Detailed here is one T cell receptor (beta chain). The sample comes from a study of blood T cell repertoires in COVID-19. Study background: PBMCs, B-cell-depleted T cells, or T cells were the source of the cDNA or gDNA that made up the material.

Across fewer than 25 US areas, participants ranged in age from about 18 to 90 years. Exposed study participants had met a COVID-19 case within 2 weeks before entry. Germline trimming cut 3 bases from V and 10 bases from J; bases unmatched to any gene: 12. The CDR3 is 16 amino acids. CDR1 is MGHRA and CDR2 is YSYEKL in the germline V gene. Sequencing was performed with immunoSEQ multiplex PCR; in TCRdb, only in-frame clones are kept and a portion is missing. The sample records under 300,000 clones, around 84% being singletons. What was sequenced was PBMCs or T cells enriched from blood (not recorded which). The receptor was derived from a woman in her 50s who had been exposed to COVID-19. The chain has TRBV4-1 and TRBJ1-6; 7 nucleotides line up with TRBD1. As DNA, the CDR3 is TGCGCCAGCAGCCAGGACGACAGGGTCTCTAGGTCACCCCTCCACTTT. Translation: CASSQDDRVSRSPLHF.